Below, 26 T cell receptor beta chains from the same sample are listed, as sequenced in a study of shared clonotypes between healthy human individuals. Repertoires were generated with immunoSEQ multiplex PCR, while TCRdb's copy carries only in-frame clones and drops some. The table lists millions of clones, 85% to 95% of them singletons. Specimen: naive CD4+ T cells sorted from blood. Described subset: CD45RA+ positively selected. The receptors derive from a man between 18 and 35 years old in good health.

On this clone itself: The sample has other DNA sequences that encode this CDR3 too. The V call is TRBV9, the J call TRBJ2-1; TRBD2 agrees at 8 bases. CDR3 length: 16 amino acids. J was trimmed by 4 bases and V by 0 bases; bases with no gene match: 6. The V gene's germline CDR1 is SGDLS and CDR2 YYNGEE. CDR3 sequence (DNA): TGTGCCAGCAGCGTAGCTACTTCGGGGGGGTACAATGAGCAGTTCTTC. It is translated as CASSVATSGGYNEQFF.

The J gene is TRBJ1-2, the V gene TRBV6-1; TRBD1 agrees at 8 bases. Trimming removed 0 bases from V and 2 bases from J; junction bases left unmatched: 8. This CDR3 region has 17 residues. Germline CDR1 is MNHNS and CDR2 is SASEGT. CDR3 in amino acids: CASSEASRQGLNYGYTF. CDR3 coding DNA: TGTGCCAGCAGTGAAGCCTCCCGACAGGGGCTCAACTATGGCTACACCTTC.

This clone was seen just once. The CDR3 loop is CAWTRQGGSTDTQYF. The CDR3 DNA sequence: TGTGCCTGGACAAGGCAGGGCGGTTCCACAGATACGCAGTATTTT. This chain links TRBV30 with TRBJ2-3, with D maybe TRBD1 (5 bases). CDR3 length equals 15 residues. The V end lost 4 bases, the J end lost 2 bases, and 16 bases lay between the germline ends. Germline values: CDR1 GTSNPN, CDR2 SVGIG (reference sequence).

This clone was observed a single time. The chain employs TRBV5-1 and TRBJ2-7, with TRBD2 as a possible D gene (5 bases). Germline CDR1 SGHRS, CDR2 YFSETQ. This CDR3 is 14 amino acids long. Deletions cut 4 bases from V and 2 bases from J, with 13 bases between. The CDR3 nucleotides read TGCGCCAGCAGCCGCGAGGGAAGTCCCTACGAGCAGTACTTC. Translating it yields CASSREGSPYEQYF.

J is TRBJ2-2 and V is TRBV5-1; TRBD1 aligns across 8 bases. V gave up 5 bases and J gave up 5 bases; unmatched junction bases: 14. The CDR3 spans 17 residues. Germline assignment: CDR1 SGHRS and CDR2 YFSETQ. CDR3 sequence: CASRLPPGQGDTGELFF. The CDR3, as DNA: TGCGCCAGCAGATTACCCCCTGGACAGGGAGATACCGGGGAGCTGTTTTTT.

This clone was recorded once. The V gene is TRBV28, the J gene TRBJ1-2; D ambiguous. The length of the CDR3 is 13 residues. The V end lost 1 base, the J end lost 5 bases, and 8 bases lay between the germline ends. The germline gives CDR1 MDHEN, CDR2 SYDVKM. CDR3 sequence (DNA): TGTGCCAGCAGTTTATACACTACTTATGGCTACACCTTC. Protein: CASSLYTTYGYTF.

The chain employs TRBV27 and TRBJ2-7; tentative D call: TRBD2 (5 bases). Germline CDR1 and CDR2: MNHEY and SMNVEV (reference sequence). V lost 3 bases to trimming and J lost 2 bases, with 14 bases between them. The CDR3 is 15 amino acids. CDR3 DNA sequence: TGTGCCAGCAGTTTGCGGCGGGTGGGAACCTACGAGCAGTACTTC. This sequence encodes CASSLRRVGTYEQYF.

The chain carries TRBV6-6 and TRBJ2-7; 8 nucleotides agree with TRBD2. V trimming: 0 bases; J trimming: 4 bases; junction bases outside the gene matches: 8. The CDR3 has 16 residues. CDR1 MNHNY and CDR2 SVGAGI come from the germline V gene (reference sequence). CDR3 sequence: CASSYSEREGRYEQYF. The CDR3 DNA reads TGTGCCAGCAGTTACTCGGAACGGGAGGGCCGTTACGAGCAGTACTTC.

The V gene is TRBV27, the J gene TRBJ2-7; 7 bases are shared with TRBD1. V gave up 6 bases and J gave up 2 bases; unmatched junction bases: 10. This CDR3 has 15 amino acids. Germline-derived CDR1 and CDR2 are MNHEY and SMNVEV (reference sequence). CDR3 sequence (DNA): TGTGCCAGCAGCATTACAGGGGCTCCAGCCTACGAGCAGTACTTC. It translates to CASSITGAPAYEQYF.

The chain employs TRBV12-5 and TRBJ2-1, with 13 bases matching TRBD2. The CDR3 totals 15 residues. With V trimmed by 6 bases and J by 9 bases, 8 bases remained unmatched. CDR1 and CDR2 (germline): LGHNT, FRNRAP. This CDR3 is CASGPGLAGAIEQFF. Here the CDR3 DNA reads TGTGCTAGTGGCCCCGGACTAGCGGGAGCTATTGAGCAGTTCTTC.

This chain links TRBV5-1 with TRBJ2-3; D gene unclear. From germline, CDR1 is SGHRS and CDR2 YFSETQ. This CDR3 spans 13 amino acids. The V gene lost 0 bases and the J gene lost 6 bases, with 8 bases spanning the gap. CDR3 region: CASSLDRKDTQYF. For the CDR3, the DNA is TGCGCCAGCAGCTTGGACCGCAAGGATACGCAGTATTTT.

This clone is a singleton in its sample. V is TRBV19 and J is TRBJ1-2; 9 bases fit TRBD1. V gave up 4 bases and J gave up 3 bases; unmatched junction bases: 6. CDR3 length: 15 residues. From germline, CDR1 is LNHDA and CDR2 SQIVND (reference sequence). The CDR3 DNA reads TGTGCCAGTAGTACCCCGGGACAGGGCCACTATGGCTACACCTTC. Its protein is CASSTPGQGHYGYTF.

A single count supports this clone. The CDR3 region has the DNA TGTGCCACCAGCAGAGATCGGGGGGGAGACGGCGAGCAGTACTTC. This translates into CATSRDRGGDGEQYF. V gene TRBV15 combines with J gene TRBJ2-7, with 8 nucleotides matching TRBD2. Germline V lookup: CDR1 LNHNV, CDR2 YYDKDF (reference sequence). The CDR3 is 15 residues long. The ends lost 0 bases at V and 6 bases at J; junction bases unmatched: 7.

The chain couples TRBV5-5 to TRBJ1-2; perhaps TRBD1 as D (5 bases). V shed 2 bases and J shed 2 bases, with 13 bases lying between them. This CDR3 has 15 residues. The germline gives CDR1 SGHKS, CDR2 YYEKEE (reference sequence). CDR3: CASSLTSGTNYGYTF. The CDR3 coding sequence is TGTGCCAGCAGCTTAACTTCCGGGACCAACTATGGCTACACCTTC.

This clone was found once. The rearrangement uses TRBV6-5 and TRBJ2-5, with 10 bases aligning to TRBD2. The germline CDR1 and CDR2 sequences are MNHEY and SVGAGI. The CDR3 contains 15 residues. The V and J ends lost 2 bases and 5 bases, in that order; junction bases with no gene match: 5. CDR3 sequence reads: CASSYGTSVGETQYF. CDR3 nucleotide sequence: TGTGCCAGCAGTTACGGGACTAGCGTAGGGGAGACCCAGTACTTC.

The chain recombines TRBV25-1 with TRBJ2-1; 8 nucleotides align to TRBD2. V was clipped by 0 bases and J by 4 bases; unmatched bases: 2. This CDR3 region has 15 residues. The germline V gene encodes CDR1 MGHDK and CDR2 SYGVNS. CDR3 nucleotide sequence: TGTGCCAGCAGTGAATATAGCGGGACGTACAATGAGCAGTTCTTC. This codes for CASSEYSGTYNEQFF. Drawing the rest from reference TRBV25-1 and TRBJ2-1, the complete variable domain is EADIYQTPRYLVIGTGKKITLECSQTMGHDKMYWYQQDPGMELHLIHYSYGVNSTEKGDLSSESTVSRIRTEHFPLTLESARPSHTSQYLCASSEYSGTYNEQFFGPGTRLTVL.

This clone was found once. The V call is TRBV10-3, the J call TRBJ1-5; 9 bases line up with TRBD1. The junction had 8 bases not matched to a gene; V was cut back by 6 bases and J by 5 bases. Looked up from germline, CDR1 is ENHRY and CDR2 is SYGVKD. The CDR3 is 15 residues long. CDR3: CAIRSTGGFDQPQHF. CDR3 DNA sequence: TGTGCCATCAGAAGTACAGGGGGCTTCGATCAGCCCCAGCATTTT.

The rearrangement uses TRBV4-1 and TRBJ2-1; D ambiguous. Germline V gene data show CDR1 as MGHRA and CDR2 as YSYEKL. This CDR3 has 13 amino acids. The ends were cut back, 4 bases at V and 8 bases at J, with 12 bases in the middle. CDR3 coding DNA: TGCGCCAGCAGCCGCCCCAGCTGGGATGAGCAGTTCTTC. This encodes CASSRPSWDEQFF.

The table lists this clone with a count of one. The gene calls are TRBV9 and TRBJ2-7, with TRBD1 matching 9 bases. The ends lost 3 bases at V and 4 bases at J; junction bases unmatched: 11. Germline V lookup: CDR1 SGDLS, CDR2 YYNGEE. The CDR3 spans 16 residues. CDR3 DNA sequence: TGTGCCAGCAGCGGCCCCCCGGACAGGGGTCGATACGAGCAGTACTTC. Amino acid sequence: CASSGPPDRGRYEQYF.

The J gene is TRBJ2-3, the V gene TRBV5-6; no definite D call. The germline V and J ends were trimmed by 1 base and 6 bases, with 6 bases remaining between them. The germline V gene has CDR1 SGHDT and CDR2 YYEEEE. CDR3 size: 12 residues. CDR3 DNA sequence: TGTGCCAGCAGCTTGACCCGCGATACGCAGTATTTT. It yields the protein CASSLTRDTQYF.

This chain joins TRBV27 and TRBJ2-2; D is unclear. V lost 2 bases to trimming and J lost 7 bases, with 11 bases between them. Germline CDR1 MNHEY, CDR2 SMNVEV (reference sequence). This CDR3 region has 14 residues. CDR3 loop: CASSLNTAGGELFF. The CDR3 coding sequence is TGTGCCAGCAGTTTAAACACCGCCGGCGGGGAGCTGTTTTTT.

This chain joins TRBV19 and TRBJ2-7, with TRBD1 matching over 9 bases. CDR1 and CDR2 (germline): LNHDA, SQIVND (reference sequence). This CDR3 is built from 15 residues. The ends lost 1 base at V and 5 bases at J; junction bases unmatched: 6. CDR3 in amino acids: CASSIARDRVHEQYF. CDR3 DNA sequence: TGTGCCAGTAGTATAGCCCGGGACAGGGTACACGAGCAGTACTTC.

Written as DNA, the CDR3 is TGCGCCAGCAGGTCGGGGACAGGCTCCTACAATGAGCAGTTCTTC. It translates to CASRSGTGSYNEQFF. This rearrangement joins TRBV5-1 to TRBJ2-1; 8 bases agree with TRBD1. This CDR3 has 15 amino acids. Looked up from germline, CDR1 is SGHRS and CDR2 is YFSETQ. J lost 0 bases, V lost 5 bases, and 4 bases had no gene match.

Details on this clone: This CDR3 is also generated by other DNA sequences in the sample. In DNA, the CDR3 is TGTGCCAGCAGTTCACAGGGATATGGCTACACCTTC. Encoded protein: CASSSQGYGYTF. V usage is TRBV28 and J usage is TRBJ1-2, with D perhaps TRBD1 (6 bases). Deletions cut 4 bases from V and 5 bases from J, with 8 bases between. This CDR3 has 12 amino acids. Germline-derived CDR1 and CDR2 are MDHEN and SYDVKM.

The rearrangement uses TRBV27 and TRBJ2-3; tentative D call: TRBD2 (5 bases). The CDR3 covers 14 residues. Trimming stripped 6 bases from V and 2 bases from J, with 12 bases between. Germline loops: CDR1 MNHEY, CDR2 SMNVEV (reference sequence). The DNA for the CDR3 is TGTGCCAGCAGCTCCAGACTACTCACAGATACGCAGTATTTT. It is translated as CASSSRLLTDTQYF.

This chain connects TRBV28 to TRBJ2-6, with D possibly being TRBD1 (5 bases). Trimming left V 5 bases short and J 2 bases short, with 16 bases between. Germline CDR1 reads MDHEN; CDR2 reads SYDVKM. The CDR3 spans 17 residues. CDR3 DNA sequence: TGTGCCAGCAGTACCCCTATCGACAGTACTGGGGCCAACGTCCTGACTTTC. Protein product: CASSTPIDSTGANVLTF.